This entry features one T cell receptor (beta chain) sequence. In the authors' methods: Scientists estimated how many nucleated cells there were by amplifying reference gene primers. Sequencing used immunoSEQ multiplex PCR; TCRdb keeps in-frame clones, though not all of them. V, J and clone size are those of that table, while D and trimming were read from the DNA. The sample holds roughly 220,000 clones, 70% to 85% seen once. The data were obtained in a study of blood T cell repertoires in COVID-19. From germline, CDR1 is SGHDT and CDR2 YYEEEE. V was clipped by 2 bases and J by 8 bases, with 17 bases between them. This CDR3 is built from 15 residues.

The genes are TRBV5-6 and TRBJ2-1; D might be TRBD1 (5 bases). The receptor's source is a man in his forties or fifties who had recovered from COVID-19. The sample comprised PBMCs or T cells enriched from blood (not recorded which). The CDR3 DNA follows: TGTGCCAGCAGCTTCCAGTCAGGGTCTTACGATGAGCAGTTCTTC. This encodes CASSFQSGSYDEQFF.